The present T cell receptor beta chain was sequenced within a study of cytomegalovirus exposure and HLA in healthy donors. Study-wide points: Later analysis placed DRB1 highest and HLA-C lowest in TCR association rates, which differed by HLA locus. Donors belonging to an Asian-associated ancestry cluster reportedly showed fewer N-insertions in productive TCRs than the approximately 680-donor mean, according to what a later analysis found. Among TCR beta chains, those listed as cytomegalovirus-associated numbered about 160.

Primers: 60 Vbeta forward and 13 Jbeta reverse. Using immunoSEQ multiplex PCR, the repertoire was profiled, and TCRdb retains in-frame clones only, with some absent. The table lists about 170,000 clones, roughly 83% of them singletons. The V end lost 0 bases, the J end lost 5 bases, and 10 bases lay between the germline ends. Germline CDR1 LNHNV, CDR2 YYDKDF (reference sequence). This CDR3 is 14 amino acids long. On this clone itself: Its antigen is as yet unknown.

This receptor was identified in a woman in her forties or fifties in good health and CMV-seronegative. Sequencing was done on a sample of PBMCs. This chain links TRBV15 with TRBJ1-1; D is uncertain. The CDR3 sequence: CATSRDRGSTEAFF. The CDR3 nucleotides read TGTGCCACCAGCAGAGATAGAGGGTCGACTGAAGCTTTCTTT. Drawing the rest from reference TRBV15 and TRBJ1-1, the complete variable domain is DAMVIQNPRYQVTQFGKPVTLSCSQTLNHNVMYWYQQKSSQAPKLLFHYYDKDFNNEADTPDNFQSRRPNTSFCFLDIRSPGLGDTAMYLCATSRDRGSTEAFFGQGTRLTVV.